This T cell receptor beta chain was sequenced in a study of CD8 T cell repertoires and HIV-1 epitope variants. Across the whole study: Each of Twenty-five Gag and Nef epitope peptides stimulated a separate culture. Tested: three Gag epitope families, Nef HW9 and YT9.

The CDR3 has 14 residues. The V and J ends lost 6 bases and 3 bases, in that order; junction bases with no gene match: 6. Germline V gene lookup returns CDR1 MNHEY and CDR2 SVGAGI. About this clone: Antigen specificity is unknown.

Findings of the study overall: Only beta chains were identified, marking proliferation to antigen, not function.

This table comes from immunoSEQ multiplex PCR, and its TCRdb copy is limited to in-frame clones, with some not included. The sample lists 95,000 or so clones; roughly 81% were seen once. The receptor comes from a male donor with HIV. Sequencing input: uncultured baseline CD8+ T cells from peripheral blood mononuclear cells (PBMCs). This chain uses TRBV6-5 with TRBJ1-2, with 8 bases identical to TRBD1. The CDR3 DNA sequence: TGTGCCAGCAGATCCTTACAGGGGGACTATGGCTACACCTTC. It translates to CASRSLQGDYGYTF.